A single sample gave rise to the 10 T cell receptor beta chains below, sequenced in a study of CD8 T cells in ankylosing spondylitis. TCRdb itself ran the 5' RACE reads through MiXCR, one entry per CDR3 protein. The repertoire holds 230,000 or so distinct CDR3 sequences, 24% seen once, with roughly 0.67% in the top ten. The sequencing sample was made of blood, either unsorted or a sorted T cell fraction (not recorded which). The receptor source for this set is a male donor with ankylosing spondylitis or in good health (not recorded which).

This clonotype has just a few counts. The J gene is TRBJ1-2, the V gene TRBV10-3, with unresolved D. This CDR3 contains 13 residues. Per germline, CDR1 ENHRY and CDR2 SYGVKD. Between the trimmed V and J ends, which lost 0 bases and 4 bases, there was a span of 6 bases. The chain's CDR3 is CAISESEPYGYTF. The CDR3 region has the DNA TGTGCCATCAGTGAGTCGGAGCCCTATGGCTACACCTTC.

This rearrangement joins TRBV29-1 to TRBJ2-1; possibly TRBD2 for D (6 bases). The germline gives CDR1 SQVTM, CDR2 ANQGSEA. Trimming pared 4 bases from V and 10 bases from J, leaving 14 bases between. The CDR3 runs to 12 residues. In DNA, the CDR3 is TGCAGCGTTGCCCGGGAGACCCGAGAGCAGTTCTTC. Its translation is CSVARETREQFF.

There are many counts of this clonotype. The V gene is TRBV20-1, the J gene TRBJ2-3; TRBD2 matches 9 bases. The J segment lost 4 bases and the V segment lost 7 bases, leaving 9 bases of the junction unmatched. The germline V gene encodes CDR1 DFQATT and CDR2 SNEGSKA (reference sequence). CDR3 length equals 14 residues. CDR3 in amino acids: CSGYPGLAPDTQYF. The CDR3 DNA reads TGCAGTGGTTACCCGGGACTAGCACCAGATACGCAGTATTTT.

This clonotype appeared a few times. The V gene is TRBV10-3, the J gene TRBJ2-1; TRBD2 is a possible D gene (6 bases). The length of the CDR3 is 13 residues. Germline lookup yields CDR1 ENHRY and CDR2 SYGVKD. The V and J ends lost 0 bases and 8 bases respectively, with 8 bases between them. CDR3 amino acids: CAISESGEDEQFF. Written as DNA, the CDR3 is TGTGCCATCAGTGAGTCAGGGGAGGATGAGCAGTTCTTC.

The count of this clonotype is one. The chain links TRBV10-3 to TRBJ1-5; D is unclear. The CDR3 covers 14 residues. Germline CDR1 ENHRY, CDR2 SYGVKD. Trimming took off 0 bases at V and 2 bases at J, with 5 bases between the two ends. CDR3 nucleotide sequence: TGTGCCATCAGTGAGTCGTTCGGCAATCAGCCCCAGCATTTT. Amino acids: CAISESFGNQPQHF.

This clonotype was observed a few times. The V and J genes are TRBV6-1 and TRBJ2-5, with 11 bases matching TRBD2. Germline CDR1 and CDR2: MNHNS and SASEGT. With V trimmed by 4 bases and J by 5 bases, 9 bases remained unmatched. The CDR3 sequence is 16 residues long. CDR3 nucleotide sequence: TGTGCCAGCAGTGGTAGCGGGGGGGCCCTGGGGGAGACCCAGTACTTC. This sequence encodes CASSGSGGALGETQYF.

The chain carries TRBV25-1 and TRBJ2-5, with TRBD1 matching over 9 bases. Germline V CDR1 and CDR2: MGHDK, SYGVNS. The CDR3 totals 15 residues. J lost 5 bases, V lost 5 bases, and 9 bases had no gene match. CDR3 loop: CASSSPGTGLETQYF. The CDR3 DNA reads TGTGCCAGCAGTTCTCCCGGGACAGGGCTGGAGACCCAGTACTTC.

The rearrangement joins TRBV15 to TRBJ2-7; D may be TRBD2 (5 bases). Trimming cost V 0 bases and J 2 bases, with 8 bases left between them. This CDR3 has 14 amino acids. Germline-derived CDR1 and CDR2 are LNHNV and YYDKDF (reference sequence). CDR3 loop: CATSRDVGTYEQYF. For the CDR3, the DNA is TGTGCCACCAGCAGAGATGTCGGGACCTACGAGCAGTACTTC.

The V and J genes are TRBV4-1 and TRBJ2-5; 7 bases are a match to TRBD1. Germline V gene lookup returns CDR1 MGHRA and CDR2 YSYEKL. The CDR3 loop spans 14 amino acids. The V segment lost 2 bases and the J segment 1 base; nucleotides outside the gene matches: 1. Here the CDR3 reads CASSQRDSQETQYF. The DNA of the CDR3 is TGCGCCAGCAGCCAACGGGACAGCCAAGAGACCCAGTACTTC.

This clonotype was counted at least ten times. The rearrangement uses TRBV7-2 and TRBJ2-7; either TRBD1 or TRBD2 may supply D (5 bases each). The germline V gene encodes CDR1 SGHTA and CDR2 FQGNSA. Trimming stripped 1 base from V and 0 bases from J, with 10 bases between. The CDR3 runs to 15 residues. CDR3 sequence: CASSLVGTVSYEQYF. The CDR3 bases are TGTGCCAGCAGCTTAGTTGGGACCGTCTCCTACGAGCAGTACTTC. The full variable domain, in which reference TRBV7-2 and TRBJ2-7 provide the parts outside the CDR3, is GAGVSQSPSNKVTEKGKDVELRCDPISGHTALYWYRQSLGQGLEFLIYFQGNSAPDKSGLPSDRFSAERTGGSVSTLTIQRTQQEDSAVYLCASSLVGTVSYEQYFGPGTRLTVT.